This is a list of T cell receptor beta chains from one sample in a study of T cells after yellow fever vaccination. One entry per CDR3 protein results from TCRdb running MiXCR on the 5' RACE reads. The table shows under 600,000 distinct CDR3 sequences, with around a fifth occurring only once. The sample was PBMCs, taken approximately 20 days after the first yellow fever vaccination. Receptors originate from a man aged 18 to 35 who received the YFV17D yellow fever vaccine. The CDR3 runs from the conserved cysteine through the conserved F or W. Each record gives: J gene, clone size, V gene, D gene, CDR3 protein, CDR3 DNA. The D gene is left open where the match is weak. Size tells how often a clone was seen (once, few, many) or the class of an expanded clone, and some rows leave it out.

j_call: TRBJ1-2
clone_size: NA
v_call: TRBV10-3
d_call: NA
cdr3_aa: CAISQWGGNGYTF
cdr3_nt: TGTGCCATCAGTCAATGGGGGGGAAATGGCTACACCTTC

j_call: TRBJ2-2
clone_size: NA
v_call: TRBV10-3
d_call: TRBD2
cdr3_aa: CAISDPGLSYGELFF
cdr3_nt: TGTGCCATCAGTGATCCGGGACTAAGTTACGGGGAGCTGTTTTTT

j_call: TRBJ2-3
clone_size: NA
v_call: TRBV7-9
d_call: NA
cdr3_aa: CASSTAVGTDTQYF
cdr3_nt: TGTGCCAGCAGCACCGCCGTCGGCACAGATACGCAGTATTTT

j_call: TRBJ2-5
clone_size: few
v_call: TRBV2
d_call: NA
cdr3_aa: CASSEPNSQETQYF
cdr3_nt: TGTGCCAGCAGTGAACCGAACAGCCAAGAGACCCAGTACTTC

j_call: TRBJ1-5
clone_size: NA
v_call: TRBV5-4
d_call: TRBD1
cdr3_aa: CASSFGGLTGGGNQPQHF
cdr3_nt: TGTGCCAGCAGCTTCGGGGGGCTCACAGGGGGCGGCAATCAGCCCCAGCATTTT

j_call: TRBJ2-2
clone_size: few
v_call: TRBV4-1
d_call: NA
cdr3_aa: CASSHRAVSTGELFF
cdr3_nt: TGCGCCAGCAGCCATAGGGCCGTGAGCACCGGGGAGCTGTTTTTT

j_call: TRBJ2-3
clone_size: few
v_call: TRBV15
d_call: TRBD1
cdr3_aa: CATSRTGEHTDTQYF
cdr3_nt: TGTGCCACCAGCCGGACAGGGGAACACACAGATACGCAGTATTTT

j_call: TRBJ2-3
clone_size: NA
v_call: TRBV20-1
d_call: TRBD2
cdr3_aa: CSAGAGGVTDTQYF
cdr3_nt: TGCAGTGCTGGGGCGGGGGGGGTCACAGATACGCAGTATTTT

j_call: TRBJ2-3
clone_size: few
v_call: TRBV6-2/TRBV6-3
d_call: NA
cdr3_aa: CASSRAVSQYF
cdr3_nt: TGTGCCAGCAGCAGGGCGGTCTCGCAGTATTTT

j_call: TRBJ2-3
clone_size: few
v_call: TRBV18
d_call: TRBD2
cdr3_aa: CASSPTSGGAGYF
cdr3_nt: TGTGCCAGCTCACCGACTAGCGGGGGGGCTGGGTATTTT

j_call: TRBJ2-5
clone_size: many
v_call: TRBV6-1
d_call: NA
cdr3_aa: CASSPLLYQETQYF
cdr3_nt: TGTGCCAGCAGTCCCCTATTGTACCAAGAGACCCAGTACTTC

j_call: TRBJ1-5
clone_size: NA
v_call: TRBV7-2
d_call: NA
cdr3_aa: CASSLRGLQPQHF
cdr3_nt: TGTGCCAGCAGCTTGAGGGGCCTTCAGCCCCAGCATTTT

j_call: TRBJ2-7
clone_size: few
v_call: TRBV6-1
d_call: NA
cdr3_aa: CASSPALNDGYEQYF
cdr3_nt: TGTGCCAGCAGCCCCGCGCTAAATGACGGTTACGAGCAGTACTTC

j_call: TRBJ1-1
clone_size: NA
v_call: TRBV7-9
d_call: TRBD1
cdr3_aa: CASSSEGQKAFF
cdr3_nt: TGTGCCAGCAGCTCAGAGGGACAGAAAGCTTTCTTT

j_call: TRBJ1-1
clone_size: NA
v_call: TRBV12-3/TRBV12-4
d_call: TRBD1
cdr3_aa: CASSLWTGMNTEAFF
cdr3_nt: TGTGCCAGCAGTTTATGGACAGGCATGAACACTGAAGCTTTCTTT

j_call: TRBJ2-3
clone_size: NA
v_call: TRBV10-3
d_call: NA
cdr3_aa: CAISGPSVTTDTQYF
cdr3_nt: TGTGCCATCAGTGGCCCGAGCGTCACCACAGATACGCAGTATTTT

j_call: TRBJ2-3
clone_size: NA
v_call: TRBV7-3
d_call: NA
cdr3_aa: CASSSTPLGITDTQYF
cdr3_nt: TGTGCCAGCAGCTCAACCCCTCTAGGTATCACAGATACGCAGTATTTT

j_call: TRBJ2-3
clone_size: NA
v_call: TRBV5-4
d_call: NA
cdr3_aa: CASSLTRTDPQRDTQYF
cdr3_nt: TGTGCCAGCAGCTTGACTAGAACGGACCCCCAAAGGGATACGCAGTATTTT

j_call: TRBJ1-6
clone_size: NA
v_call: TRBV10-3
d_call: NA
cdr3_aa: CAISESEGRNSPLHF
cdr3_nt: TGTGCCATCAGTGAGTCGGAAGGGCGGAATTCACCCCTCCACTTT

j_call: TRBJ2-5
clone_size: few
v_call: TRBV7-2
d_call: NA
cdr3_aa: CASSLKLSTQYF
cdr3_nt: TGTGCCAGCAGCTTGAAATTATCAACCCAGTACTTC

j_call: TRBJ2-5
clone_size: NA
v_call: TRBV24-1
d_call: NA
cdr3_aa: CATSDPSLGTFEIETQYF
cdr3_nt: TGTGCCACCAGTGATCCAAGCCTAGGAACTTTTGAGATTGAGACCCAGTACTTC

j_call: TRBJ1-1
clone_size: NA
v_call: TRBV25-1
d_call: NA
cdr3_aa: CASSEGSTAFF
cdr3_nt: TGTGCCAGCAGTGAAGGGAGTACAGCTTTCTTT

j_call: TRBJ2-1
clone_size: few
v_call: TRBV7-9
d_call: NA
cdr3_aa: CASRDRLYNEQFF
cdr3_nt: TGTGCCAGCAGAGACAGGTTGTACAATGAGCAGTTCTTC

j_call: TRBJ2-1
clone_size: few
v_call: TRBV3-1
d_call: TRBD2
cdr3_aa: CASSPGFSMGLVNEQFF
cdr3_nt: TGTGCCAGCAGCCCAGGTTTTTCAATGGGACTAGTCAATGAGCAGTTCTTC

j_call: TRBJ1-4
clone_size: many
v_call: TRBV7-9
d_call: NA
cdr3_aa: CASSLARQGEKLFF
cdr3_nt: TGTGCCAGCAGCTTAGCGCGGCAGGGTGAAAAACTGTTTTTT

j_call: TRBJ2-3
clone_size: few
v_call: TRBV18
d_call: NA
cdr3_aa: CASSLQESSTDTQYF
cdr3_nt: TGTGCCAGCTCACTCCAGGAATCTAGCACAGATACGCAGTATTTT

j_call: TRBJ2-3
clone_size: NA
v_call: TRBV4-1
d_call: NA
cdr3_aa: CASSQDGVTDTQYF
cdr3_nt: TGCGCCAGCAGCCAAGACGGAGTCACAGATACGCAGTATTTT

j_call: TRBJ1-1
clone_size: NA
v_call: TRBV5-4
d_call: NA
cdr3_aa: CASSSQRDAEAFF
cdr3_nt: TGTGCCAGCAGCTCTCAGAGGGACGCTGAAGCTTTCTTT

j_call: TRBJ1-4
clone_size: NA
v_call: TRBV5-1
d_call: NA
cdr3_aa: CASSLQGSTNEKLFF
cdr3_nt: TGCGCCAGCAGCTTACAGGGTTCGACTAATGAAAAACTGTTTTTT

j_call: TRBJ2-2
clone_size: NA
v_call: TRBV11-2
d_call: TRBD2
cdr3_aa: CASSLFGTSGGGAGELFF
cdr3_nt: TGTGCCAGCAGCTTATTCGGTACCAGCGGGGGGGGCGCCGGGGAGCTGTTTTTT

j_call: TRBJ2-4
clone_size: few
v_call: TRBV11-1
d_call: TRBD1
cdr3_aa: CASSLVPSGQGSFPKNIQYF
cdr3_nt: TGTGCCAGCAGCTTAGTCCCCTCGGGACAGGGTTCTTTCCCCAAAAACATTCAGTACTTC